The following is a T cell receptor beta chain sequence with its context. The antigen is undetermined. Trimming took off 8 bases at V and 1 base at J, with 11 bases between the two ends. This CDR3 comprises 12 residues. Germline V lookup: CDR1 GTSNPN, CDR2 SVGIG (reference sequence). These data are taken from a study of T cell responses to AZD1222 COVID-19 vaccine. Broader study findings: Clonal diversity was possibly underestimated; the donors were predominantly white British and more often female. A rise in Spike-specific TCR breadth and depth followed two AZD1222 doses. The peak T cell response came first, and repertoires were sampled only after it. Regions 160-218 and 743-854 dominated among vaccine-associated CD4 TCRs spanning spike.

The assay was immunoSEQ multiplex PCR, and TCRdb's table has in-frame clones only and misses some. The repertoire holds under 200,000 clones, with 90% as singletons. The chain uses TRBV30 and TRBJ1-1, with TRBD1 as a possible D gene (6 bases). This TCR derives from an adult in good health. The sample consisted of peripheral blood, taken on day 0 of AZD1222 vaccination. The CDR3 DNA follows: TGTGCCCGGGGCAGGGGGAACACTGAAGCTTTCTTT. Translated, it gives CARGRGNTEAFF.